The rows below give T cell receptor beta chains drawn from one sample of a study of shared clonotypes between healthy human individuals. Profiled with immunoSEQ multiplex PCR; TCRdb holds only in-frame clones, not every one. The sample has under 2.5 million clones, less than 95% seen once. The sequenced material came from naive CD4+ T cells from PBMCs. The receptors derive from a young man in good health. Some clones in this sample may be carry-over from other donors' samples. Both conserved end residues are part of each CDR3. D genes are given only for firm matches. The size field is filled for only some rows; it gives once, few, many or a size class.

16	NA	TRBV30	TRBJ2-1	NA	TGTGCCTGCCTGTTCAGGGGGGTGGGCTCCTACAATGAGCAGTTCTTC	CACLFRGVGSYNEQFF
16	NA	TRBV7-8	TRBJ2-3	NA	TGTGCCAGCAGACAGAGGAGACTGGGTGGCACAGATACGCAGTATTTT	CASRQRRLGGTDTQYF
13	NA	TRBV7-3	TRBJ2-7	NA	TGTGCCAGCTACAGGACCTTCTCCTACGAGCAGTACTTC	CASYRTFSYEQYF
13	TRBD1	TRBV30	TRBJ2-5	NA	TGTGCCTGGATCTCAGGGGGCGGAGAGACCCAGTACTTC	CAWISGGGETQYF
14	NA	TRBV7-2	TRBJ2-5	NA	TGTGCCAGCAGCTTAGGTTCTCGGGGAGTGACCCAGTACTTC	CASSLGSRGVTQYF
14	TRBD1	TRBV5-4	TRBJ1-1	NA	TGTGCCAGCAGCGCCACAGGGGGGAGGACTGAAGCTTTCTTT	CASSATGGRTEAFF
16	TRBD2	TRBV18	TRBJ2-7	NA	TGTGCCAGCTCACCCCCCGCGGGACTACCAGCCTACGAGCAGTACTTC	CASSPPAGLPAYEQYF
17	TRBD1	TRBV10-1	TRBJ1-4	NA	TGCGCCAGCAGTAACCGGACAGGGGGCCCCCTCAATGAAAAACTGTTTTTT	CASSNRTGGPLNEKLFF
11	NA	TRBV6-1	TRBJ1-5	NA	TGTGCCAGCAGTGAGAGTCAGCCCCAGCATTTT	CASSESQPQHF
17	TRBD1	TRBV6-1	TRBJ2-4	NA	TGTGCCAGCAGTGAAGCGGGACAGGGGGCGGGAAGGGACATTCAGTACTTC	CASSEAGQGAGRDIQYF
13	NA	TRBV11-2	TRBJ2-7	NA	TGTGCCAGCAGTCAACAAAGGGTCCGCGAGCAGTACTTC	CASSQQRVREQYF
14	TRBD1	TRBV7-2	TRBJ1-4	NA	TGTGCCAGCAGCCCAAGGACAGGAGCAGAAAAACTGTTTTTT	CASSPRTGAEKLFF
16	NA	TRBV19	TRBJ1-2	NA	TGTGCCAGTATTAAGGGAGCGGGGGAGACGATGTATGGCTACACCTTC	CASIKGAGETMYGYTF
15	NA	TRBV7-2	TRBJ2-5	NA	TGTGCCAGCAGCGCCCGGGGAAACAGGGAAGAGACCCAGTACTTC	CASSARGNREETQYF
13	NA	TRBV5-1	TRBJ2-5	NA	TGCGCCAGCGGGAGCGGGCTTCAAGAGACCCAGTACTTC	CASGSGLQETQYF
13	NA	TRBV18	TRBJ2-5	NA	TGTGCCAGCTCACCACCGAGTTATGGGACCCAGTACTTC	CASSPPSYGTQYF
13	NA	TRBV18	TRBJ1-1	NA	TGTGCCAGCTCACCAGTAGAGAACACTGAAGCTTTCTTT	CASSPVENTEAFF
16	TRBD2	TRBV18	TRBJ2-1	NA	TGTGCCAGCTCACAAACTAGCGGAGGAGGGTACAATGAGCAGTTCTTC	CASSQTSGGGYNEQFF
14	NA	TRBV4-1	TRBJ2-3	NA	TGCGCCAGCAGCCAACCCGGACAGACAGATACGCAGTATTTT	CASSQPGQTDTQYF
17	TRBD2	TRBV7-2	TRBJ2-5	NA	TGTGCCAGCAGCTCGAGGACTAGCGGGAGGTTTCAAGAGACCCAGTACTTC	CASSSRTSGRFQETQYF
16	NA	TRBV28	TRBJ1-4	NA	TGTGCCAGCACCACGTATGGGGGGACGGATAATGAAAAACTGTTTTTT	CASTTYGGTDNEKLFF
15	NA	TRBV28	TRBJ2-1	NA	TGTGCCAGCAGTTTAGTGGGAGCCATATTCCATGAGCAGTTCTTC	CASSLVGAIFHEQFF
15	NA	TRBV7-2	TRBJ2-1	NA	TGTGCCAGCAGCTCGGACTTCTTGTCCTACAATGAGCAGTTCTTC	CASSSDFLSYNEQFF
16	NA	TRBV5-1	TRBJ2-1	NA	TGCGCCAGCAGCTTGGGTCAGGGTAGCTCCTACAATGAGCAGTTCTTC	CASSLGQGSSYNEQFF
15	TRBD1	TRBV9	TRBJ1-1	NA	TGTGCCAGCAGCGCCCGACAGGGAGGATTCACTGAAGCTTTCTTT	CASSARQGGFTEAFF
17	TRBD2	TRBV7-2	TRBJ2-7	NA	TGTGCCAGCAGCTTAGGATTCGGGGGGGACCCCGCCTACGAGCAGTACTTC	CASSLGFGGDPAYEQYF
14	NA	TRBV7-9	TRBJ2-2	NA	TGTGCCAGCAGCTTATCTCGGGGGTTCGGGGAGCTGTTTTTT	CASSLSRGFGELFF
13	NA	TRBV9	TRBJ2-1	NA	TGTGCCAGCAGCGTAGCTTGGGACAATGAGCAGTTCTTC	CASSVAWDNEQFF
16	NA	TRBV4-2	TRBJ2-3	NA	TGTGCCAGCAGCCAAGATCCCGGGAGTCGATCAGATACGCAGTATTTT	CASSQDPGSRSDTQYF
11	NA	TRBV28	TRBJ1-1	once	TGTGCCAGCAGTTTAACCCCTAGGGCTTTCTTT	CASSLTPRAFF
17	TRBD1	TRBV19	TRBJ2-7	NA	TGTGCCAGTAGTATCCGACTCAGGACAGGGAGCTCCTACGAGCAGTACTTC	CASSIRLRTGSSYEQYF
15	NA	TRBV5-4	TRBJ1-2	NA	TGTGCCAGCAGCCCGCTAGTCAGTGGAAACTATGGCTACACCTTC	CASSPLVSGNYGYTF
15	TRBD1	TRBV18	TRBJ2-7	once	TGTGCCAGCTCATCGACAGGGGAGGCTTACTACGAGCAGTACTTC	CASSSTGEAYYEQYF
16	NA	TRBV30	TRBJ1-3	NA	TGTGCCTGGAGTGTTTATCCCCCCGGGAGTGGGAACACCATATATTTT	CAWSVYPPGSGNTIYF
13	TRBD1	TRBV5-5	TRBJ1-5	once	TGTGCCAGCCAGGACAGGCTTAATCAGCCCCAGCATTTT	CASQDRLNQPQHF
14	NA	TRBV6-5	TRBJ2-3	NA	TGTGCCAGCAGTTTCTCACAGGGCACAGATACGCAGTATTTT	CASSFSQGTDTQYF
14	TRBD1	TRBV18	TRBJ1-1	NA	TGTGCCAGCTCACCACGACAGGGATCCACTGAAGCTTTCTTT	CASSPRQGSTEAFF
15	NA	TRBV28	TRBJ2-2	NA	TGTGCCAGCAGGAGGAGCGGTCCAAACACCGGGGAGCTGTTTTTT	CASRRSGPNTGELFF
16	TRBD2	TRBV7-2	TRBJ2-1	NA	TGTGCCAGCAGCTTACGCCCTAGCGGGAGTATTAGTGAGCAGTTCTTC	CASSLRPSGSISEQFF
14	TRBD1	TRBV6-5	TRBJ2-7	NA	TGTGCCAGCAGTCGACAGGGGACCCCCCTCGAGCAGTACTTC	CASSRQGTPLEQYF
14	TRBD1	TRBV6-1	TRBJ1-3	NA	TGTGCCAGCAGTGCCGACAGGGCTGGAAACACCATATATTTT	CASSADRAGNTIYF
14	NA	TRBV18	TRBJ1-1	NA	TGTGCCAGCTCACCGTCCAGGGAGAGCACTGAAGCTTTCTTT	CASSPSRESTEAFF
15	NA	TRBV7-8	TRBJ2-7	NA	TGTGCCAGCAGCCGAGTGGACGGTTTCTCCTACGAGCAGTACTTC	CASSRVDGFSYEQYF
15	NA	TRBV9	TRBJ1-3	NA	TGTGCCAGCAGCGTAGTGGAGAGACCTGGAACCACCATATATTTT	CASSVVERPGTTIYF
15	NA	TRBV28	TRBJ2-1	NA	TGTGCCAGCAGTTTATTAGGCAGGGACTACAATGAGCAGTTCTTC	CASSLLGRDYNEQFF
15	NA	TRBV7-9	TRBJ2-7	NA	TGTGCCAGCAGCTTAGTTCGGCCCTCTTCATACGAGCAGTACTTC	CASSLVRPSSYEQYF
14	NA	TRBV2	TRBJ1-4	NA	TGTGCCAGCAGTGAAGCAGGGGGTGGTGAAAAACTGTTTTTT	CASSEAGGGEKLFF
14	TRBD2	TRBV6-6	TRBJ2-5	NA	TGTGCCAGCAGTTATGGGGGGGAAAGGGGGACCCAGTACTTC	CASSYGGERGTQYF
11	NA	TRBV28	TRBJ2-5	NA	TGTGCCAGCAGTACAATAGAGACCCAGTACTTC	CASSTIETQYF
14	TRBD2	TRBV5-4	TRBJ2-5	NA	TGTGCCAGCAGCTTGGGAACTAGCGGAGAGACCCAGTACTTC	CASSLGTSGETQYF
13	NA	TRBV10-3	TRBJ1-1	few	TGTGCCATCAGTGAGTCGGGATTCACTGAAGCTTTCTTT	CAISESGFTEAFF
18	TRBD2	TRBV5-1	TRBJ2-3	NA	TGCGCCAGCAGCACCGGGACTAGCGGGAGTTTGCAGACAGATACGCAGTATTTT	CASSTGTSGSLQTDTQYF
15	NA	TRBV5-1	TRBJ2-3	NA	TGCGCCAGCAGCTTGGCCAGGGGAGCGGCAGATACGCAGTATTTT	CASSLARGAADTQYF